This passage covers 2 T cell receptor beta chains from one sample sequenced in a study of OX40 agonist ivuxolimab in advanced cancers. Libraries were prepared by immunoSEQ multiplex PCR; TCRdb keeps only in-frame clonotypes and omits some of them. The sample includes about 98,000 clones, just under 95% seen only once; the top ten take around 0.25%. This specimen consisted of CD4+ or CD8+ T cells sorted from blood, obtained in a trial of the OX40 agonist ivuxolimab. The receptor source for this set is an adult with an advanced solid tumor such as melanoma, head and neck, liver or kidney cancer.

The table lists this clone with a few counts. The V and J genes are TRBV7-3 and TRBJ1-6; 11 bases fit TRBD1. The CDR3 runs to 14 residues. J gave up 16 bases and V 5 bases, and 10 bases lay outside the gene matches. Per germline, CDR1 SGHTA and CDR2 FQGTGA. Here the CDR3 DNA reads TGTGCCAGCAGCCTTGGGACAGGGGGGCATTCTCTCCACTTT. The encoded protein is CASSLGTGGHSLHF.

The rearrangement links TRBV6-5 to TRBJ2-1; possibly TRBD1 for D (5 bases). Germline CDR1 is MNHEY and CDR2 is SVGAGI. The V and J ends lost 2 bases and 3 bases respectively, with 11 bases between them. CDR3 length: 15 residues. The CDR3, as DNA: TGTGCCAGCAGTTACAAGGACACGCACTACAATGAGCAGTTCTTC. This gives the protein CASSYKDTHYNEQFF.